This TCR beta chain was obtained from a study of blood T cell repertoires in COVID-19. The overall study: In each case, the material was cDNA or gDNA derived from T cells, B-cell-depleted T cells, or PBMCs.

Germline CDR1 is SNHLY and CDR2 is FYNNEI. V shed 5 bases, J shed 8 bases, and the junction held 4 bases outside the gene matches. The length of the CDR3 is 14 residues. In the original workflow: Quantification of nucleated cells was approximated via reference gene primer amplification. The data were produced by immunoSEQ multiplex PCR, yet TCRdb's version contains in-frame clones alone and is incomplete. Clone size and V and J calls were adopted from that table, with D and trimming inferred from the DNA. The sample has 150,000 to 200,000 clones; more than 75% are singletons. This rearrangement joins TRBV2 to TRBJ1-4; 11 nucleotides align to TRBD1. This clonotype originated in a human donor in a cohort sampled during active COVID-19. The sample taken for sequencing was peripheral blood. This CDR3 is CASSPGQGVEKLFF. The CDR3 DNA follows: TGTGCCAGCAGTCCGGGACAGGGGGTAGAAAAACTGTTTTTT.